A selection of T cell receptor beta chains follows, all from one sample in a study of T cells after yellow fever vaccination. A single record per CDR3 protein comes from TCRdb applying MiXCR to the 5' RACE reads. The repertoire holds about 360,000 distinct CDR3 sequences, with roughly 6.1% as singletons. Sequencing was performed on PBMCs, taken 5 days after the yellow fever booster vaccination. The receptors were gathered from a man between 25 and 39 years old who received the YFV17D yellow fever vaccine. Each CDR3 is given with its conserved first and last residue. A D gene is named only where the DNA matches it firmly. Size tells how often a clone was seen (once, few, many) or the class of an expanded clone, and some rows leave it out.

v_gene	j_gene	d_gene	abundance	CDR3aa	CDR3nt
TRBV6-5	TRBJ2-2	NA	NA	CASSYNFGTGGELFF	TGTGCCAGCAGTTACAATTTCGGGACCGGCGGGGAGCTGTTTTTT
TRBV6-1	TRBJ2-6	TRBD1	NA	CASSAGTGSGANVLTF	TGTGCCAGCAGTGCAGGGACAGGGTCTGGGGCCAACGTCCTGACTTTC
TRBV10-3	TRBJ2-5	NA	NA	CAISEGIVHEETQYF	TGTGCCATCAGTGAGGGTATTGTCCATGAAGAGACCCAGTACTTC
TRBV4-3	TRBJ2-3	NA	many	CASSQDIPDTQYF	TGCGCCAGCAGCCAAGATATCCCAGATACGCAGTATTTT
TRBV28	TRBJ1-4	NA	few	CASSLGQRNEKLFF	TGTGCCAGCAGTCTAGGACAGCGTAATGAAAAACTGTTTTTT
TRBV5-1	TRBJ2-1	TRBD2	few	CASATTSGSYNEQFF	TGCGCCAGCGCTACGACTAGCGGTTCCTACAATGAGCAGTTCTTC
TRBV20-1	TRBJ2-1	TRBD2	NA	CSARVVSGSGSSYNEQFF	TGCAGTGCTAGAGTCGTTAGCGGGAGCGGAAGCTCCTACAATGAGCAGTTCTTC
TRBV20-1	TRBJ2-3	NA	NA	CSAPARGERGTDTQYF	TGCAGTGCTCCGGCGCGCGGGGAGAGGGGCACAGATACGCAGTATTTT
TRBV12-3/TRBV12-4	TRBJ2-2	TRBD2	few	CASSFRDYSTGELFF	TGTGCCAGCAGTTTTAGGGACTACTCTACAGGGGAGCTGTTTTTT
TRBV9	TRBJ2-1	TRBD2	NA	CASSVEVTSGSWNEQFF	TGTGCCAGCAGCGTAGAGGTTACTAGCGGGAGTTGGAATGAGCAGTTCTTC
TRBV7-2	TRBJ1-5	NA	NA	CASSAMGRGGNQPQHF	TGTGCCAGCAGCGCAATGGGCCGGGGAGGGAATCAGCCCCAGCATTTT
TRBV20-1	TRBJ2-7	TRBD2	few	CSASGTSGSSYEQYF	TGCAGTGCTAGTGGGACTAGCGGGAGCTCCTACGAGCAGTACTTC
TRBV9	TRBJ2-6	NA	few	CASSVEEGWGSGANVLTF	TGTGCCAGCAGCGTAGAGGAGGGGTGGGGCTCTGGGGCCAACGTCCTGACTTTC
TRBV20-1	TRBJ2-7	TRBD2	many	CSAREGRLAGFFF	TGCAGTGCTAGAGAGGGAAGGCTAGCGGGTTTTTTTTTC